The rows below give T cell receptor beta chains drawn from one sample of a study of shared clonotypes between healthy human individuals. Clones were sequenced by immunoSEQ multiplex PCR, and TCRdb holds only the in-frame ones, with some missing. The data hold about half a million clones, with around 85% observed a single time. The sample consisted of PBMCs. The receptors shown here come from a middle-aged woman in good health. Some clones in this sample may be carry-over from other donors' samples. Both conserved end residues are part of each CDR3. D genes are given only for firm matches. Rows give clone size only sometimes, using once, few, many, or a class for an expanded clone.

clone_size	d_call	v_call	j_call	cdr3_nt	cdr3_aa
.	.	TRBV4-1	TRBJ1-5	TGCGCCAGCAGCCAAGCAGGGACTCAGCCCCAGCATTTT	CASSQAGTQPQHF
.	.	TRBV19	TRBJ2-1	TGTGCCAGTAGTACCCACTCGAGCTCCTACAATGAGCAGTTCTTC	CASSTHSSSYNEQFF
.	.	TRBV7-9	TRBJ1-5	TGTGCCAGCAGCTTAAGTGGCAATCAGCCCCAGCATTTT	CASSLSGNQPQHF
.	.	TRBV7-3	TRBJ2-1	TGTGCCAGCAGCTCAAACGCGGCTAGCGCCAGCAATGAGCAGTTCTTC	CASSSNAASASNEQFF
.	TRBD1	TRBV10-1	TRBJ2-1	TGCGCCAGCAGTCGGACAGGGTCCTCTGAGCAGTTCTTC	CASSRTGSSEQFF
.	.	TRBV7-2	TRBJ1-2	TGTGCCAGCAGCCCCACGACTGTTTTATCGTATGGCTACACCTTC	CASSPTTVLSYGYTF
once	.	TRBV5-6	TRBJ2-2	TGTGCCAGCAACCTCTGGACAAGAAACACCGGGGAGCTGTTTTTT	CASNLWTRNTGELFF
many	.	TRBV7-9	TRBJ2-1	TGTGCCAGCAGCTTAGCGCTCGCGGGGTCTTACAATGAGCAGTTCTTC	CASSLALAGSYNEQFF
.	TRBD2	TRBV30	TRBJ2-5	TGTGCCTGGAGATCCCCGGGGCTAGCGGGAGGGGCCCAGTACTTC	CAWRSPGLAGGAQYF
.	.	TRBV2	TRBJ2-3	TGTGCCAGCAGTGACCACAGGGCAGATACGCAGTATTTT	CASSDHRADTQYF
.	.	TRBV6-1	TRBJ1-2	TGTGCCAGCACCAGAGGGGGGTCGATCAGCTATGGCTACACCTTC	CASTRGGSISYGYTF
.	TRBD1	TRBV6-4	TRBJ2-3	TGTGCCAACCACCCATACCTCCAGGGACAGCCCACAGATACGCAGTATTTT	CANHPYLQGQPTDTQYF
many	.	TRBV4-1	TRBJ1-2	TGCGCCAGCAGCCAAGATCTTCACCTTAACTATGGCTACACCTTC	CASSQDLHLNYGYTF
.	TRBD2	TRBV30	TRBJ2-2	TGTGCCCGCGGGGGGAACCCCCACGGGGAGCTGTTTTTT	CARGGNPHGELFF
.	.	TRBV7-9	TRBJ2-2	TGTGCCAGCAGCCCCTCCCTCCGCACCGGGGAGCTGTTTTTT	CASSPSLRTGELFF
.	.	TRBV5-6	TRBJ2-4	TGTGCCAGCAGCTCCAGGGTCCTGAGAGCCAAAAACATTCAGTACTTC	CASSSRVLRAKNIQYF
.	TRBD1	TRBV11-2	TRBJ2-7	TGTGCCAGCAGCTTAGTGACAGGGGGCCTCAACGAGCAGTACTTC	CASSLVTGGLNEQYF
.	TRBD2	TRBV4-1	TRBJ2-5	TGCGCCAGCAGCCAAGTTTTCCGGACTAGCGGGGACCAAGTCACCCAGTACTTC	CASSQVFRTSGDQVTQYF
.	TRBD2	TRBV7-2	TRBJ2-7	TGTGCCAGCAGCTTTGGGACTAGCGGGACCGGGGGGCAGTACTTC	CASSFGTSGTGGQYF
few	.	TRBV5-1	TRBJ2-2	TGCGCCAGCAGCTGGACAGAAGGTCCCGGGGAGCTGTTTTTT	CASSWTEGPGELFF
.	TRBD2	TRBV4-1	TRBJ2-3	TGCGCCAGCCGGGGGGGCCCCGATACGCAGTATTTT	CASRGGPDTQYF
few	TRBD1	TRBV29-1	TRBJ2-5	TGCAGCGTTGACGATGCCCGACAGGGGGCAGTGGAGACCCAGTACTTC	CSVDDARQGAVETQYF
.	.	TRBV18	TRBJ1-4	TGTGCCAGCTCACCACCGTCCCAGGGTAATGAAAAACTGTTTTTT	CASSPPSQGNEKLFF
.	TRBD1	TRBV5-1	TRBJ2-7	TGCGCCAGCAGCCCGGGGACAGGGTGGGAGCAGTACTTC	CASSPGTGWEQYF
.	TRBD2	TRBV7-2	TRBJ2-1	TGTGCCAGCAGCCGCGCCAGCGGGAGGACTGAGCAGTTCTTC	CASSRASGRTEQFF
.	.	TRBV11-3	TRBJ1-1	TGTGCCAGCAGGTCTCCATCCGGGACGGGCTATACAAACACTGAAGCTTTCTTT	CASRSPSGTGYTNTEAFF
.	TRBD1	TRBV28	TRBJ1-5	TGTGCCAGCAGTCGGGGGACAGGGGCTGGCAATCAGCCCCAGCATTTT	CASSRGTGAGNQPQHF
.	TRBD2	TRBV19	TRBJ2-4	TGTGCCAGTAGTATATTGTCTAGCGGGCCGGGGGGCGGCATTCAGTACTTC	CASSILSSGPGGGIQYF
.	.	TRBV10-3	TRBJ1-1	TGTGCCATAGAAGGGACGGCCAGGTCTGAAGCTTTCTTT	CAIEGTARSEAFF